Presented here are 22 T cell receptor beta chains from one specimen sequenced in a study of OX40 agonist ivuxolimab in advanced cancers. Library method: the immunoSEQ multiplex PCR assay. TCRdb re-hosts the immuneACCESS table, in-frame sequences only. Its copies lack some clones; in the studies checked, an unresolved V gene accounts for under half of them, and the cause for the rest is not known. The sample contains approximately 60,000 clones, 92% of them found a single time. The ten most abundant clones make up 0.6% to 0.8% of the sample. Source: CD4+ or CD8+ T cells sorted from blood, taken in a trial of the OX40 agonist ivuxolimab. Source of these receptors: an adult with an advanced solid tumor such as melanoma, head and neck, liver or kidney cancer.

The rearrangement uses TRBV14 and TRBJ2-1; 11 bases line up with TRBD1. The CDR3 covers 16 residues. Germline values: CDR1 SGHDN, CDR2 FVKESK. The V gene end was trimmed by 1 base and the J gene end by 3 bases; junction bases not matched to a gene: 2. As DNA, the CDR3 is TGTGCCAGCAGCCAAGCCGGGACAGGGGGCTACAATGAGCAGTTCTTC. Translating gives CASSQAGTGGYNEQFF.

The rearrangement links TRBV29-1 to TRBJ2-5; the D is unclear. Germline loops: CDR1 SQVTM, CDR2 ANQGSEA. The CDR3 spans 13 residues. Deletions cut 3 bases from V and 0 bases from J, with 8 bases between. This CDR3 reads CSVDRYHQETQYF. CDR3 bases: TGCAGCGTTGATCGCTACCACCAAGAGACCCAGTACTTC.

This clone has a single count. The CDR3 bases are TGCGCCAGCAGCTTGGGGCCCGGGACACTCATCTACGAGCAGTACTTC. It yields the protein CASSLGPGTLIYEQYF. The genes are TRBV5-1 and TRBJ2-7; perhaps TRBD1 as D (6 bases). CDR1 SGHRS and CDR2 YFSETQ come from the germline V gene. Trimming left V 0 bases short and J 3 bases short, with 16 bases between. This CDR3 contains 16 residues.

This chain links TRBV9 with TRBJ2-2, with D maybe TRBD1 (6 bases). V was cut by 0 bases and J by 4 bases, with 10 bases left in between. The CDR3 contains 15 residues. Germline V gives CDR1 SGDLS, CDR2 YYNGEE. CDR3 bases: TGTGCCAGCAGCGTAGTCCCAGGGGTCACCGGGGAGCTGTTTTTT. Translating gives CASSVVPGVTGELFF.

The rearrangement joins TRBV6-5 to TRBJ2-1, with 10 bases lining up with TRBD2. The CDR3 has 15 amino acids. Germline CDR1 is MNHEY and CDR2 is SVGAGI. The trim removed 2 bases at V and 6 bases at J, leaving 4 bases unmatched. CDR3 in amino acids: CASSYIVAGGNEQFF. CDR3 in DNA: TGTGCCAGCAGTTACATAGTAGCGGGGGGCAATGAGCAGTTCTTC.

This chain connects TRBV10-3 to TRBJ2-7; 7 positions match TRBD1. The CDR3 spans 15 residues. V was clipped by 2 bases and J by 0 bases; unmatched bases: 4. The V gene's germline CDR1 is ENHRY and CDR2 SYGVKD. The CDR3 DNA is TGTGCCATCAGTGAGGGTGGGACAGCCTCCTACGAGCAGTACTTC. It translates to CAISEGGTASYEQYF.

This chain uses TRBV7-2 with TRBJ2-7; 7 nucleotides match TRBD2. Losses at the gene ends were 2 bases for V and 3 bases for J; bases not matched to a gene: 7. Germline assignment: CDR1 SGHTA and CDR2 FQGNSA. The CDR3 totals 15 residues. The CDR3 sequence: CASSLRASGYYEQYF. The CDR3 DNA reads as TGTGCCAGCAGCTTAAGAGCTAGCGGCTACTACGAGCAGTACTTC.

The gene calls are TRBV6-4 and TRBJ2-7; 12 nucleotides line up with TRBD2. This CDR3 has 17 residues. J was trimmed by 7 bases and V by 2 bases; bases with no gene match: 12. The germline V gene has CDR1 MRHNA and CDR2 SNTAGT. DNA of the CDR3: TGTGCCAGCAGTGACGGCGCTAGCGGGAGGGCCGGGTTGGAGCAGTACTTC. This translates into CASSDGASGRAGLEQYF.

The chain recombines TRBV27 with TRBJ1-5, with TRBD1 identical over 7 bases. CDR3 length: 14 amino acids. J lost 4 bases, V lost 6 bases, and 6 bases had no gene match. Germline loops: CDR1 MNHEY, CDR2 SMNVEV (reference sequence). CDR3 in amino acids: CASSTGTANQPQHF. The CDR3 bases are TGTGCCAGCAGCACCGGGACAGCAAATCAGCCCCAGCATTTT.

The chain joins TRBV27 to TRBJ2-7; 8 nucleotides match TRBD1. V trimming: 3 bases; J trimming: 4 bases; junction bases outside the gene matches: 5. Per germline, CDR1 MNHEY and CDR2 SMNVEV (reference sequence). The CDR3 length is 14 residues. CDR3 loop: CASSLQQGGYEQYF. The CDR3 DNA reads TGTGCCAGCAGTTTGCAACAGGGGGGATACGAGCAGTACTTC.

The sample holds one count of this clone. The chain joins TRBV11-3 to TRBJ2-7, with TRBD1 as a possible D gene (6 bases). V lost 5 bases and J 4 bases, leaving 18 bases between the germline ends. The CDR3 length is 15 residues. Germline CDR1 SGHNT, CDR2 YENEEA. CDR3 sequence reads: CASSQRGTGLYEQYF. The CDR3 coding sequence is TGTGCCAGCAGCCAGCGAGGAACAGGGTTGTACGAGCAGTACTTC.

The chain combines TRBV6-6 with TRBJ2-5, with 9 nucleotides matching TRBD1. This CDR3 has 13 amino acids. Trimming at V came to 6 bases and at J to 11 bases, leaving 10 bases not matched to a gene. Germline-derived CDR1 and CDR2 are MNHNY and SVGAGI (reference sequence). This chain's CDR3 is CASRGTGSEEQYF. DNA of the CDR3: TGTGCCAGCAGGGGGACAGGGTCGGAAGAGCAGTACTTC.

The chain's CDR3 is CASRDDRGQGYTF. The CDR3 nucleotides read TGTGCCAGCAGAGATGACAGGGGGCAAGGCTACACCTTC. The genes are TRBV6-1 and TRBJ1-2, with TRBD1 identical over 10 bases. CDR3 length: 13 amino acids. From germline, CDR1 is MNHNS and CDR2 SASEGT. With 6 bases clipped from V and 8 bases from J, the junction kept 6 bases outside the gene matches.

The sample holds one count of this clone. J is TRBJ2-3 and V is TRBV10-3; D not resolved. Germline V gene sequence: CDR1 ENHRY, CDR2 SYGVKD. With 7 bases removed from V and 5 bases from J, the gap between germline ends came to 13 bases. There are 13 residues in the CDR3. The CDR3 here is CAIMGMAEDTQYF. CDR3 in DNA: TGTGCCATCATGGGGATGGCAGAAGATACGCAGTATTTT.

The genes are TRBV7-9 and TRBJ1-1, with D maybe TRBD1 (6 bases). The CDR3 runs 13 residues. V lost 2 bases to trimming and J lost 7 bases, with 11 bases between them. Germline assignment: CDR1 SEHNR and CDR2 FQNEAQ (reference sequence). In DNA, the CDR3 is TGTGCCAGCAGCTTACAGGGGCGGCGTGAAGCTTTCTTT. Its translation is CASSLQGRREAFF.

The chain has TRBV2 and TRBJ1-1; D gene uncertain. CDR1 SNHLY and CDR2 FYNNEI come from the germline V gene. V lost 2 bases and J 1 base, leaving 11 bases between the germline ends. The CDR3 runs 15 residues. The CDR3, as DNA: TGTGCCAGCAGTGAAATCTGGGCTTCGAACACTGAAGCTTTCTTT. It specifies CASSEIWASNTEAFF.

The chain has TRBV11-2 and TRBJ2-7, with TRBD1 identical over 7 bases. V trimming: 4 bases; J trimming: 8 bases; junction bases outside the gene matches: 5. Germline CDR1 reads SGHAT; CDR2 reads FQNNGV. CDR3 length: 12 amino acids. For the CDR3, the DNA is TGTGCCAGCAGCTCGACAGGGACCAAGCAGTACTTC. Encoded protein: CASSSTGTKQYF.

This chain connects TRBV14 to TRBJ2-2; D may be TRBD1 (6 bases). The CDR3 sequence is 16 residues long. Between the trimmed V and J ends, which lost 4 bases and 4 bases, there was a span of 16 bases. In germline, CDR1 is SGHDN, CDR2 FVKESK. CDR3 sequence: CASSLMIGQTTGELFF. CDR3 nucleotide sequence: TGTGCCAGCAGCCTTATGATCGGACAGACCACCGGGGAGCTGTTTTTT.

Only one count was recorded for this clone. The rearrangement joins TRBV2 to TRBJ2-5, with a tentative D call TRBD2 (6 bases). Germline V gene lookup returns CDR1 SNHLY and CDR2 FYNNEI. The CDR3 has 14 residues. V was pared by 8 bases and J by 2 bases, with 15 bases between. In nucleotides, the CDR3 is TGTGCCAGCTACCGGGTCCGGGAGCAAGAGACCCAGTACTTC. Translated, it gives CASYRVREQETQYF.

This clone was seen just once. This chain uses TRBV6-5 with TRBJ1-2; 7 positions agree with TRBD1. Germline loops: CDR1 MNHEY, CDR2 SVGAGI. The CDR3 totals 15 residues. Trimming cost V 6 bases and J 0 bases; bases outside gene matches: 7. DNA of the CDR3: TGTGCCAGCAGCCGAGACAGGGCCGCTAACTATGGCTACACCTTC. The encoded protein is CASSRDRAANYGYTF.

The rearrangement links TRBV5-6 to TRBJ1-6; tentative D call: TRBD1 (5 bases). Germline CDR1 SGHDT, CDR2 YYEEEE. Trimming shortened V by 2 bases and J by 8 bases, and 14 bases separated the two germline ends. This CDR3 is built from 15 residues. The CDR3 sequence: CASSLSTGGDSPLHF. CDR3 DNA: TGTGCCAGCAGCTTAAGTACTGGGGGTGATTCACCCCTCCACTTT.

The chain is built from TRBV6-1 and TRBJ1-2; D gene unclear. The V and J ends lost 3 bases and 7 bases respectively, with 15 bases between them. The CDR3 length is 14 residues. Germline V CDR1 and CDR2: MNHNS, SASEGT. The CDR3: CASSDGRILGGYTF. CDR3 in DNA: TGTGCCAGCAGTGATGGGAGGATCCTCGGTGGCTACACCTTC.